Listed here are 27 T cell receptor beta chains from one sample, sequenced in a study of blood T cells in healthy people across ages. A sample-barcoded 5' primer and a J-beta primer mix were used in a second PCR of roughly 6 to 11 cycles. MiXCR, applied by TCRdb to the 5' RACE reads, yields one record per CDR3 protein. The table has some 700,000 distinct CDR3 sequences, about 24% seen once. The sequenced sample consisted of blood. These receptors came from a man between 65 and 85 years old in good health.

This chain uses TRBV10-3 with TRBJ2-3; 12 bases align to TRBD2. Germline V lookup: CDR1 ENHRY, CDR2 SYGVKD. The CDR3 covers 16 residues. V lost 6 bases, J lost 2 bases, and 6 bases stayed unmatched. CDR3 loop: CAIRRTSGTYTDTQYF. CDR3 DNA sequence: TGTGCCATCAGACGGACTAGCGGGACCTACACAGATACGCAGTATTTT.

This clonotype occurred a few times. The CDR3: CASSFLGLNWEQYF. CDR3 DNA: TGTGCCAGCAGTTTCTTGGGCCTCAACTGGGAGCAGTACTTC. The chain uses TRBV12-3 or TRBV12-4 and TRBJ2-7; D uncertain. Trimming left V 3 bases short and J 7 bases short, with 16 bases between. The CDR3 runs 14 residues.

The rearrangement links TRBV7-9 to TRBJ2-1; 10 nucleotides line up with TRBD2. Germline V gene lookup returns CDR1 SEHNR and CDR2 FQNEAQ (reference sequence). The CDR3 has 14 amino acids. Germline trimming cut 8 bases from V and 7 bases from J; bases unmatched to any gene: 8. CDR3: CASGLAGGLNEQFF. The CDR3 DNA is TGTGCCAGCGGGTTAGCGGGAGGATTGAATGAGCAGTTCTTC.

This clonotype was recorded a few times. V and J are TRBV20-1 and TRBJ1-2; D is undetermined. Germline lookup yields CDR1 DFQATT and CDR2 SNEGSKA (reference sequence). The V and J ends lost 0 bases and 7 bases respectively, with 6 bases between them. There are 11 residues in the CDR3. The DNA of the CDR3 is TGCAGTGCTAGAGATGGTCCTGGCTACACCTTC. It yields the protein CSARDGPGYTF.

This clonotype was detected only a few times. The V gene is TRBV3-1, the J gene TRBJ2-5, with 15 bases matching TRBD2. The DNA end is more similar to TRBJ2-7, so the J call may be wrong. Per germline, CDR1 LGHDT and CDR2 YNNKEL (reference sequence). The CDR3 is 17 residues long. This chain's CDR3 is CASSHRGLAGGNYEQYF. CDR3 nucleotide sequence: TGTGCCAGCAGCCACAGGGGACTAGCGGGAGGTAACTACGAGCAGTACTTC.

This clonotype was found a few times. The chain employs TRBV5-1 and TRBJ2-5; 8 bases map to TRBD2. V shed 4 bases and J 3 bases; nucleotides not matched to a gene: 11. The V gene's germline CDR1 is SGHRS and CDR2 YFSETQ. The CDR3 runs 16 residues. CDR3 bases: TGCGCCAGCAGCCTCCGTTCTGCGGGGGGTGAAGAGACCCAGTACTTC. Protein sequence: CASSLRSAGGEETQYF.

V usage is TRBV6-5 and J usage is TRBJ1-5; weak D call: TRBD1 (6 bases). The CDR3 is 15 residues long. CDR1 and CDR2 (germline): MNHEY, SVGAGI. V lost 6 bases and J lost 4, with 16 bases in between. The CDR3 region is CASSQNRDPNQPQHF. CDR3 nucleotide sequence: TGTGCCAGCAGCCAGAACAGGGACCCGAATCAGCCCCAGCATTTT.

This clonotype was found a few times. The genes are TRBV4-2 and TRBJ2-3; D gene uncertain. V lost 3 bases, J lost 8 bases, and 21 bases lay in between. Germline assignment: CDR1 LGHNA and CDR2 YNFKEQ. CDR3 length: 16 amino acids. CDR3 in DNA: TGTGCCAGCAGCCATGAGTCGGAGCCGCTCCTTGGTACGCAGTATTTT. The encoded protein is CASSHESEPLLGTQYF.

The rearrangement links TRBV5-1 to TRBJ2-3, with TRBD2 matching over 13 bases. The CDR3 has 16 amino acids. The J segment lost 4 bases and the V segment lost 1 base, leaving 3 bases of the junction unmatched. In germline, CDR1 is SGHRS, CDR2 YFSETQ. The CDR3 nucleotides are TGCGCCAGCAGCTTGAGGACTAGCGGGGGTGCAGATACGCAGTATTTT. Residues: CASSLRTSGGADTQYF.

The chain couples TRBV5-6 to TRBJ2-7, with D unclear. The J call is uncertain, as TRBJ2-1 better fits the DNA end. The length of the CDR3 is 15 residues. In germline, CDR1 is SGHDT, CDR2 YYEEEE. In DNA form, the CDR3 reads TGTGCCAGCAGCGGCAGTTTAAGGGCCTACAATGAGCAGTTCTTC. Encoded protein: CASSGSLRAYNEQFF.

The V call is TRBV20-1, the J call TRBJ1-4, with D possibly matching TRBD1 (5 bases). V lost 3 bases, J lost 4 bases, and 12 bases lay in between. CDR3 length equals 14 residues. The V gene's germline CDR1 is DFQATT and CDR2 SNEGSKA (reference sequence). DNA of the CDR3: TGCAGTGCTAGGCTGGGGCTGGGTAATGAAAAACTGTTTTTT. It encodes CSARLGLGNEKLFF.

The CDR3 sequence: CASSLDSPGFEQYV. The DNA of the CDR3 is TGTGCCAGCAGCTTAGATAGTCCGGGTTTCGAGCAGTACGTC. The chain recombines TRBV11-3 with TRBJ2-5; unclear D gene. The end of the DNA fits TRBJ2-7 better, so the J call may be wrong. The CDR3 has 14 amino acids. Germline V gives CDR1 SGHNT, CDR2 YENEEA.

There are a few counts of this clonotype. The rearrangement links TRBV29-1 to TRBJ2-5, with 7 nucleotides matching TRBD2. The J segment lost 7 bases and the V segment lost 0 bases, leaving 8 bases of the junction unmatched. Germline V lookup: CDR1 SQVTM, CDR2 ANQGSEA. This CDR3 region has 14 residues. CDR3 DNA: TGCAGCGTTGAAGATTCCGGGACGGGGGGGACCCAGTACTTC. This codes for CSVEDSGTGGTQYF.

This clonotype was seen only a few times. The chain carries TRBV18 and TRBJ2-5, with 10 positions matching TRBD1. Unmatched junction bases numbered 6, after V lost 3 bases and J lost 5 bases. CDR3 length equals 15 residues. Per the germline V gene, CDR1 is KGHSH and CDR2 is LQKENI. For the CDR3, the DNA is TGTGCCAGCTCACCGACAGGGGGCAAAATGGAGACCCAGTACTTC. It encodes CASSPTGGKMETQYF.

The J gene is TRBJ2-1, the V gene TRBV6-6, with 12 bases fitting TRBD1. V shed 6 bases and J 6 bases; nucleotides not matched to a gene: 12. The germline V gene has CDR1 MNHNY and CDR2 SVGAGI (reference sequence). This CDR3 is built from 17 residues. The CDR3 DNA reads as TGTGCCAGCAGCCCCGGGACAGGGGGCTTATGGCCCAATGAGCAGTTCTTC. Translating it yields CASSPGTGGLWPNEQFF.

This clonotype showed up just a few times. This chain joins TRBV27 and TRBJ2-3; 7 nucleotides agree with TRBD1. CDR3 length: 14 residues. The germline V gene has CDR1 MNHEY and CDR2 SMNVEV (reference sequence). The J segment lost 0 bases and the V segment lost 5 bases, leaving 2 bases of the junction unmatched. In nucleotides, the CDR3 is TGTGCCAGCAGTCACAGGGGCAGCACAGATACGCAGTATTTT. It translates to CASSHRGSTDTQYF.

This clonotype was picked up a small number of times. This chain joins TRBV5-1 and TRBJ2-5, with D possibly being TRBD1 (5 bases). Per germline, CDR1 SGHRS and CDR2 YFSETQ. The CDR3 runs 14 residues. The V and J ends lost 1 base and 5 bases respectively, with 12 bases between them. CDR3 loop: CASSLPTGRETQYF. The CDR3 nucleotides read TGCGCCAGCAGCTTGCCTACAGGCCGGGAGACCCAGTACTTC.

The gene calls are TRBV6-5 and TRBJ2-1, with a tentative D call TRBD1 (6 bases). TRBJ2-5 matches the DNA end more closely, so the J call is doubtful. This CDR3 comprises 14 residues. The germline CDR1 and CDR2 sequences are MNHEY and SVGAGI. The CDR3 loop reads CASSYSEGVETQYF. DNA of the CDR3: TGTGCCAGCAGTTACTCAGAGGGGGTGGAGACCCAGTACTTC.

This clonotype was picked up a small number of times. J is TRBJ2-6 and V is TRBV2; D could derive from TRBD1 or TRBD2 (5 bases each). The germline V gene encodes CDR1 SNHLY and CDR2 FYNNEI. Trimming took 8 bases from V and 12 from J, leaving 20 bases between them. The CDR3 totals 14 residues. The CDR3 here is CASVIGRGAVVLTF. The CDR3 nucleotides are TGTGCCAGCGTGATCGGCCGAGGGGCCGTCGTCCTGACTTTC.

In its sample, this clonotype was seen a few times. The chain couples TRBV7-9 to TRBJ1-6, with 8 bases aligning to TRBD1. The CDR3 sequence is 16 residues long. J gave up 7 bases and V 5 bases, and 10 bases lay outside the gene matches. Germline V gives CDR1 SEHNR, CDR2 FQNEAQ (reference sequence). CDR3 sequence (DNA): TGTGCCAGCAGCCCCGGGACAGGATCGCGGAATTCACCCCTCCACTTT. Translated, it gives CASSPGTGSRNSPLHF.

The chain joins TRBV5-1 to TRBJ1-2; D might be TRBD1 (6 bases). V shed 3 bases and J shed 3 bases, with 12 bases lying between them. CDR1 is SGHRS and CDR2 is YFSETQ in the germline V gene. The CDR3 spans 14 residues. CDR3 region: CASSWGTIDYGYTF. CDR3 bases: TGCGCCAGCAGCTGGGGGACAATCGACTATGGCTACACCTTC.

The chain carries TRBV3-1 and TRBJ1-4, with 8 positions matching TRBD1. Germline CDR1 is LGHDT and CDR2 is YNNKEL (reference sequence). V gave up 5 bases and J gave up 7 bases; unmatched junction bases: 15. The length of the CDR3 is 17 residues. Here the CDR3 reads CASSAGQGWYLSEKLFF. The CDR3 DNA is TGTGCCAGCAGCGCCGGACAGGGTTGGTATTTAAGTGAAAAACTGTTTTTT.

The chain couples TRBV12-3 or TRBV12-4 to TRBJ1-5; D not resolved. The germline V and J ends were trimmed by 3 bases and 0 bases, with 6 bases remaining between them. The CDR3 is 14 amino acids. CDR3 amino acids: CASSLGVSNQPQHF. In DNA, the CDR3 is TGTGCCAGCAGTTTGGGTGTTAGCAATCAGCCCCAGCATTTT.

The chain joins TRBV12-3 or TRBV12-4 to TRBJ1-2; D is undetermined. The V and J ends lost 3 bases and 10 bases respectively, with 15 bases between them. This CDR3 contains 13 residues. The CDR3 coding sequence is TGTGCCAGCAGTTTGGAGCCTGGGCAGGTCTACACCTTC. This sequence encodes CASSLEPGQVYTF.

V gene TRBV12-3 or TRBV12-4 combines with J gene TRBJ2-3; 13 bases are shared with TRBD2. The CDR3 runs to 15 residues. V lost 6 bases, J lost 6 bases, and 6 bases stayed unmatched. The CDR3 nucleotides read TGTGCCAGCAGAAGGACTAGCGGGAGAGGGGATACGCAGTATTTT. Translating gives CASRRTSGRGDTQYF.

This chain links TRBV7-2 with TRBJ2-3, with TRBD2 matching over 11 bases. The CDR3 runs to 18 residues. The V and J ends lost 3 bases and 3 bases, in that order; junction bases with no gene match: 11. Germline V gives CDR1 SGHTA, CDR2 FQGNSA. CDR3: CASSFLAGGLPSTDTQYF. The CDR3 bases are TGTGCCAGCAGCTTTTTAGCGGGGGGGCTCCCCTCGACAGATACGCAGTATTTT.

This clonotype appeared a few times. This chain joins TRBV6-2 or TRBV6-3 and TRBJ2-7, with no clear D. The CDR3 totals 16 residues. Germline V gene lookup returns CDR1 MNHEY and CDR2 SVGEGT. V lost 0 bases to trimming and J lost 1 base, with 13 bases between them. The CDR3 region has the DNA TGTGCCAGCAGTTACTCGAGGACGGACGGTTCCTACGAGCAGTACTTC. As protein: CASSYSRTDGSYEQYF.